This T cell receptor (beta chain) was sequenced in a study of T cell responses to AZD1222 COVID-19 vaccine. This CDR3 region has 13 residues. With 0 bases removed from V and 5 bases from J, the gap between germline ends came to 4 bases. Germline loops: CDR1 LNHDA, CDR2 SQIVND (reference sequence). Profiling relied on immunoSEQ multiplex PCR, and the TCRdb table lists in-frame clones only, not all of them. Counted here are about 180,000 clones, around 90% occurring once; the ten biggest clones make up approximately 7.7%. Sequences were derived from peripheral blood, sampled on day 0 of AZD1222 vaccination. This chain connects TRBV19 to TRBJ2-2, with unresolved D. The source is an adult in good health. The CDR3: CASSIDPTGELFF. The CDR3 DNA sequence: TGTGCCAGTAGTATAGATCCTACCGGGGAGCTGTTTTTT.